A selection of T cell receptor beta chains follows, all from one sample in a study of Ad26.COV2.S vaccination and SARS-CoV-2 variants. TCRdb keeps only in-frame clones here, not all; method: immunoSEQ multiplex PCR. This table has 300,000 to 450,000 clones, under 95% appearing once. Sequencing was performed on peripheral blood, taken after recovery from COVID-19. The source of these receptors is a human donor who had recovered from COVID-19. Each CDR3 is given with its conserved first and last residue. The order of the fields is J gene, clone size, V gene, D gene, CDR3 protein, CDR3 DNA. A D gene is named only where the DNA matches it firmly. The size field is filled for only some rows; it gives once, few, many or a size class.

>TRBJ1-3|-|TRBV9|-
CASSPPASGNTIYF
TGTGCCAGCAGCCCGCCTGCTTCTGGAAACACCATATATTTT
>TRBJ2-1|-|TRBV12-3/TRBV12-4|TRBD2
CASSLGGEKAQFF
TGTGCCAGCAGTTTGGGGGGGGAGAAGGCGCAGTTCTTC
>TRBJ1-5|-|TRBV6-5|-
CASRTGRISNQPQHF
TGTGCCAGCAGAACAGGGCGGATAAGCAATCAGCCCCAGCATTTT
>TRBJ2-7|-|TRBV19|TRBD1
CASSSWTGEGEQYF
TGTGCCAGTAGTTCCTGGACAGGGGAAGGCGAGCAGTACTTC
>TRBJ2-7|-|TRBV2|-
CASRQGYHEQYF
TGTGCCAGCAGACAGGGTTACCACGAGCAGTACTTC
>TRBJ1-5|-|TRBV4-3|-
CASSQEAGPGQPQHF
TGCGCCAGCAGCCAAGAAGCGGGGCCCGGTCAGCCCCAGCATTTT
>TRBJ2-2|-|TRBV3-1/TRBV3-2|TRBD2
CASSPGTSFGGELFF
TGTGCCAGCAGCCCCGGGACTAGCTTTGGCGGGGAGCTGTTTTTT
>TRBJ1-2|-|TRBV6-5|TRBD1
CASRRTGGRGYTF
TGTGCCAGCAGGCGTACAGGGGGTCGGGGCTACACCTTC
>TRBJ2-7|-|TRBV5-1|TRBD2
CASSAGLGGYEQYF
TGCGCCAGCAGCGCGGGACTAGGAGGCTACGAGCAGTACTTC
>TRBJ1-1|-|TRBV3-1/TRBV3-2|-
CASSLTGGIPMIEAFF
TGTGCCAGCAGCCTTACTGGGGGTATTCCGATGATTGAAGCTTTCTTT
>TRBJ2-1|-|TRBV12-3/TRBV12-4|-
CASSEGAYNEQFF
TGTGCCAGCAGTGAGGGGGCCTACAATGAGCAGTTCTTC
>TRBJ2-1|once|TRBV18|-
CASSMGRASGEQFF
TGTGCCAGCTCAATGGGACGCGCCTCCGGTGAGCAGTTCTTC
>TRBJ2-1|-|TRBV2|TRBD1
CATSLAGGRNNEQFF
TGTGCCACCTCTTTGGCAGGGGGCCGTAACAATGAGCAGTTCTTC
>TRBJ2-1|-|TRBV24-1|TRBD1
CATSDSGRGSYNEQFF
TGTGCCACCAGTGATAGCGGCAGGGGGTCGTACAATGAGCAGTTCTTC
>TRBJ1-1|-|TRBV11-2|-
CASSLKLSTEAFF
TGTGCCAGCAGCTTGAAGTTGAGCACTGAAGCTTTCTTT
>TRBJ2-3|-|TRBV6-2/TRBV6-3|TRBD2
CASSLPTSGGGDTQYF
TGTGCCAGCAGCCTCCCGACTAGCGGGGGAGGCGATACGCAGTATTTT
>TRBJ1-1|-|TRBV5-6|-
CASSNAWSRTEAFF
TGTGCCAGCAGCAACGCCTGGAGTCGCACTGAAGCTTTCTTT
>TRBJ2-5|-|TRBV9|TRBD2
CASSVGLAGGFQETQYF
TGTGCCAGCAGCGTAGGACTAGCGGGGGGCTTCCAAGAGACCCAGTACTTC
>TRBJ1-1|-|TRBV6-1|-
CASSFTVNTEAFF
TGTGCCAGCAGTTTTACAGTGAACACTGAAGCTTTCTTT
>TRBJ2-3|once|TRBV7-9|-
CASSKIGGGSTDTQYF
TGTGCCAGCAGCAAGATTGGCGGGGGCAGCACAGATACGCAGTATTTT
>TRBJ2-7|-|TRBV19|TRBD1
CASRGPGQGTNEQYF
TGTGCCAGTAGGGGCCCGGGACAGGGAACGAACGAGCAGTACTTC
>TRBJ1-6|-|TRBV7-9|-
CASSLSGAGSPLHF
TGTGCCAGCAGCCTTTCGGGGGCCGGTTCACCCCTCCACTTT
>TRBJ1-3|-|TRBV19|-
CASSIGTASGNTIYF
TGTGCCAGTAGTATAGGGACGGCTTCTGGAAACACCATATATTTT
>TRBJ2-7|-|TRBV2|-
CASSEIYEQYF
TGTGCCAGCAGTGAAATCTACGAGCAGTACTTC
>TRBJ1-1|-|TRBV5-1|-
CASSLTGNTEAFF
TGCGCCAGCAGCTTAACAGGCAACACTGAAGCTTTCTTT
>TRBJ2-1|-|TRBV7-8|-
CASSLGGDEQFF
TGTGCCAGCAGCTTAGGGGGAGATGAGCAGTTCTTC
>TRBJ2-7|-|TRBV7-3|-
CASSLNPGALYEQYF
TGTGCCAGCAGCTTAAACCCGGGGGCCTTATACGAGCAGTACTTC
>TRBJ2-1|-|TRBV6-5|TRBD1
CASSRQGGVRVTQFF
TGTGCCAGCAGTCGACAGGGTGGAGTTCGCGTTACGCAGTTCTTC
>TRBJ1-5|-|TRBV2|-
CASSEESGYQPQHF
TGTGCCAGCAGTGAGGAGTCAGGGTACCAGCCCCAGCATTTT
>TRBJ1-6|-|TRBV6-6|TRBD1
CASTKTGVGSPLHF
TGTGCCAGCACTAAAACAGGGGTGGGCTCACCCCTCCACTTT
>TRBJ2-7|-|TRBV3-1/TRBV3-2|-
CASAFMSTGLSYEQYF
TGTGCCAGTGCGTTTATGTCGACTGGCCTATCCTACGAGCAGTACTTC
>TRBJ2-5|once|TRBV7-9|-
CASSLTEETQYF
TGTGCCAGCAGCTTAACTGAAGAGACCCAGTACTTC
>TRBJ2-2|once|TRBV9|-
CASSPPTGELFF
TGTGCCAGCAGTCCCCCCACCGGGGAGCTGTTTTTT
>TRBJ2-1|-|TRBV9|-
CASSPSVRDDNEQFF
TGTGCCAGCAGCCCCAGCGTAAGGGACGATAATGAGCAGTTCTTC
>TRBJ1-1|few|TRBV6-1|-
CASSDEGIKAFF
TGTGCCAGCAGTGATGAAGGGATTAAGGCTTTCTTT
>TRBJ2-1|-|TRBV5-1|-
CASSLVREYNEQFF
TGCGCCAGCAGCTTGGTTCGAGAATACAATGAGCAGTTCTTC
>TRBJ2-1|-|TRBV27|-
CASSLSRRDIFFF
TGTGCCAGCAGTTTATCGCGGAGGGACATATTTTTCTTC
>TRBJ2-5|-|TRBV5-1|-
CASSSGETQYF
TGCGCCAGCAGCTCGGGAGAGACCCAGTACTTC
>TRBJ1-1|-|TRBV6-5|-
CASTPVWTEAFF
TGTGCCAGCACCCCCGTTTGGACTGAAGCTTTCTTT
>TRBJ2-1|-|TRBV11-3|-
CASSLKGYNEQFF
TGTGCCAGCAGCTTAAAGGGTTACAATGAGCAGTTCTTC
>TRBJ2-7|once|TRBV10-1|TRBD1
CASSMTGGEQYF
TGCGCCAGCAGTATGACAGGGGGCGAGCAGTACTTC
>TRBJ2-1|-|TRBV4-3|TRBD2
CASSQVAGTSYNEQFF
TGCGCCAGCAGCCAAGTAGCGGGAACCTCCTACAATGAGCAGTTCTTC
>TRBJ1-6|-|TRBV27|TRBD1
CASSLSRGTGSNSPLHF
TGTGCCAGCAGTTTAAGTAGAGGGACAGGGTCTAATTCACCCCTCCACTTT
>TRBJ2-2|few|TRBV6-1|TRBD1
CASSEIRQGSGELFF
TGTGCCAGCAGTGAGATAAGACAGGGATCCGGGGAGCTGTTTTTT
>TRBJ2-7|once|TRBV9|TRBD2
CASSVDSAGEVYF
TGTGCCAGCAGCGTAGATTCAGCGGGAGAGGTGTACTTC
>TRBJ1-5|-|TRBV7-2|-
CASSLVIGSNQPQHF
TGTGCCAGCAGCTTAGTGATAGGTAGCAATCAGCCCCAGCATTTT
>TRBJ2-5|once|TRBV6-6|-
CASSPTRTAQETQYF
TGTGCCAGCAGTCCAACTAGGACAGCACAAGAGACCCAGTACTTC
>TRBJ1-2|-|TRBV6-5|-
CASSPANWYGYTF
TGTGCCAGCAGTCCCGCCAACTGGTATGGCTACACCTTC
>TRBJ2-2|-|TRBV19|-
CASSINSETGELFF
TGTGCCAGTAGTATTAACAGCGAGACCGGGGAGCTGTTTTTT
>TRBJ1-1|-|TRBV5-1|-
CASSLQGTDAFF
TGCGCCAGCAGCCTCCAGGGTACGGATGCTTTCTTT
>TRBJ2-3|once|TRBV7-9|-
CASRPGGDTQYF
TGTGCCAGCAGACCGGGCGGAGATACGCAGTATTTT
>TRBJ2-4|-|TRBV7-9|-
CASSLSDSAKNIQYF
TGTGCCAGCAGCTTAAGCGACAGTGCCAAAAACATTCAGTACTTC
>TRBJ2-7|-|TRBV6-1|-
CASSEWDRSYEQYF
TGTGCCAGCAGTGAGTGGGACCGATCCTACGAGCAGTACTTC
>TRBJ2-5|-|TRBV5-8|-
CASSFTRSALNNGETQYF
TGTGCCAGCAGCTTTACCAGAAGCGCGCTAAACAACGGGGAGACCCAGTACTTC
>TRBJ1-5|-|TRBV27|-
CASSVTYSNQPQHF
TGTGCCAGCAGTGTTACATATAGCAATCAGCCCCAGCATTTT
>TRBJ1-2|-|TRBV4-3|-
CASSQDFRQNYGYTF
TGCGCCAGCAGCCAAGATTTCCGGCAGAACTATGGCTACACCTTC